Following are 23 T cell receptor beta chains from one sample sequenced in a study of molecular identifiers for immune sequencing clone quantification. TCRdb analysed the PCR reads with MiXCR anew, one entry per CDR3 protein. The sample contains over 300,000 distinct CDR3 sequences, roughly 24% of which appear only once. The sequencing input was naive CD8+ T cells from blood, with Jurkat cell RNA spiked in. Subset given: FACS-sorted CD8+CD4-CCR7+CD45RA+ naive T cells. The source of these receptors is a human donor in good health. Some libraries in this study had Jurkat cell RNA spiked in.

This clonotype has at least ten counts. V is TRBV29-1 and J is TRBJ1-1; D is uncertain. This CDR3 contains 10 residues. Looked up from germline, CDR1 is SQVTM and CDR2 is ANQGSEA. Trimming pared 3 bases from V and 6 bases from J, leaving 5 bases between. CDR3 protein: CSVEVPEAFF. In DNA, the CDR3 is TGCAGCGTTGAGGTCCCTGAAGCTTTCTTT.

Note on this clonotype: The junction and the germline gene differ at one end; a read error may be behind it. CDR3 residues: CSAGEGSYEQYF. The CDR3 nucleotides read TGCAGTGCTGGAGAAGGGAGCTACGAGCAGTACTTC. The chain joins TRBV20-1 to TRBJ2-7; possible D gene TRBD2, 5 bases. The CDR3 is 12 amino acids. Germline lookup yields CDR1 DFQATT and CDR2 SNEGSKA (reference sequence).

On this clonotype itself: A clone one base away is much larger, so this may be a read error. The genes are TRBV20-1 and TRBJ2-6; no reliable D call. V lost 7 bases to trimming and J lost 4 bases, with 5 bases between them. The CDR3 extends over 11 amino acids. Germline-derived CDR1 and CDR2 are DFQATT and SNEGSKA (reference sequence). The CDR3 DNA reads as TGCAGTGTTACCGGGGCCAACGTCCTGACTTTC. Its protein product is CSVTGANVLTF.

This clonotype was observed once. The J gene is TRBJ2-3, the V gene TRBV12-5; D remains ambiguous. V was cut by 2 bases and J by 4 bases, with 13 bases left in between. CDR1 and CDR2 (germline): LGHNT, FRNRAP. CDR3 length: 15 amino acids. For the CDR3, the DNA is TGTGCTAGTGGTTTGTATGGGGTCCACGCAGATACGCAGTATTTT. Translating it yields CASGLYGVHADTQYF. Combining the CDR3 with reference TRBV12-5 and TRBJ2-3 gives the whole variable domain DARVTQTPRHKVTEMGQEVTMRCQPILGHNTVFWYRQTMMQGLELLAYFRNRAPLDDSGMPKDRFSAEMPDATLATLKIQPSEPRDSAVYFCASGLYGVHADTQYFGPGTRLTVL.

For this clonotype: This clone may be a read error of a much larger clone one base away. As the CDR3 is not closed by the conserved phenylalanine or tryptophan, this likely results from a read error. The J gene is TRBJ2-3, the V gene TRBV29-1, with a weak D call TRBD2 (6 bases). Germline-derived CDR1 and CDR2 are SQVTM and ANQGSEA. Trimming cost V 0 bases and J 0 bases, with 28 bases left between them. The CDR3 is 21 residues long. CDR3 in DNA: TGCAGCGTTGAAGATCCAGGAGGGCTACTAGTTCCTCGCGGGAGCACAGATACGCAGTATTTG. This sequence encodes CSVEDPGGLLVPRGSTDTQYL.

The gene calls are TRBV7-6 and TRBJ2-5; 8 bases match TRBD2. The junction had 5 bases not matched to a gene; V was cut back by 0 bases and J by 5 bases. Germline CDR1 is SGHVS and CDR2 is FNYEAQ. The CDR3 runs 15 residues. The CDR3 reads CASSLARGARETQYF. Here the CDR3 DNA reads TGTGCCAGCAGCTTAGCGCGGGGGGCTCGGGAGACCCAGTACTTC.

The chain combines TRBV7-3 with TRBJ2-7; the match to TRBD1 covers 12 bases. CDR3 length: 16 residues. The germline gives CDR1 SGHTA, CDR2 FQGTGA. J was trimmed by 4 bases and V by 8 bases; bases with no gene match: 12. The DNA for the CDR3 is TGTGCCAGCTGCCAAGCCGGGACAGGGGGCTCGTACGAGCAGTACTTC. Translating gives CASCQAGTGGSYEQYF.

This clonotype was observed many times. V gene TRBV6-6 combines with J gene TRBJ1-5, with D hard to call. Germline CDR1 reads MNHNY; CDR2 reads SVGAGI (reference sequence). The V end was cut by 2 bases, the J end by 0 bases, with 14 bases between. This CDR3 contains 17 residues. CDR3 in amino acids: CASSYPGTKASNQPQHF. Written as DNA, the CDR3 is TGTGCCAGCAGTTACCCCGGTACCAAGGCTAGCAATCAGCCCCAGCATTTT.

The chain uses TRBV4-3 and TRBJ2-7; D remains ambiguous. The CDR3 length is 16 residues. The V and J ends lost 3 bases and 0 bases respectively, with 15 bases between them. Germline lookup yields CDR1 LGHNA and CDR2 YSLEER. CDR3 residues: CASSQTEQVYSYEQYF. The CDR3 coding sequence is TGCGCCAGCAGCCAGACGGAGCAGGTTTACTCCTACGAGCAGTACTTC.

Concerning this clonotype itself: A much larger clone differs by one base, so this may be a read error. The CDR3 region is CASSLTTGSGCGYTF. CDR3 coding DNA: TGTGCCAGCAGCCTAACTACAGGGTCGGGCTGTGGCTACACCTTC. The chain couples TRBV12-3 or TRBV12-4 to TRBJ1-2; D is perhaps TRBD1 (6 bases). This CDR3 spans 15 amino acids. V shed 6 bases and J shed 7 bases, with 21 bases lying between them.

This clonotype was picked up a small number of times. This chain joins TRBV27 and TRBJ2-3; no clear D. The length of the CDR3 is 16 residues. Trimming pared 5 bases from V and 2 bases from J, leaving 17 bases between. The V gene's germline CDR1 is MNHEY and CDR2 SMNVEV (reference sequence). The CDR3 sequence: CASSTVRGPATDTQYF. In DNA, the CDR3 is TGTGCCAGCAGTACAGTGAGAGGACCAGCCACAGATACGCAGTATTTT.

This chain joins TRBV5-1 and TRBJ2-7; D tentatively reads TRBD1 or TRBD2 (5 bases each). This CDR3 is built from 14 residues. Deletions cut 0 bases from V and 3 bases from J, with 10 bases between. CDR1 and CDR2 (germline): SGHRS, YFSETQ. The CDR3 loop reads CASSLGSGLYEQYF. For the CDR3, the DNA is TGCGCCAGCAGCTTGGGATCGGGGCTCTACGAGCAGTACTTC.

This clonotype was recorded many times. The J gene is TRBJ1-1, the V gene TRBV23-1; D is unclear. TRBV23-1 is known as an ORF, though its function is uncertain. The CDR3 is 12 amino acids. Trimming stripped 3 bases from V and 7 bases from J, with 9 bases between. The CDR3 sequence is CASSQSTNEAFF. As DNA, the CDR3 is TGCGCCAGCAGTCAGTCGACCAATGAAGCTTTCTTT.

For this clonotype: Possible read error: a much larger clone is one base away. The V and J genes are TRBV5-1 and TRBJ2-3; D gene unclear. This CDR3 is 16 amino acids long. Germline assignment: CDR1 SGHRS and CDR2 YFSETQ. Trimming took off 3 bases at V and 3 bases at J, with 17 bases between the two ends. The CDR3 is CASSSRTYLVTDTQYF. The CDR3 nucleotides read TGCGCCAGCAGCTCGCGGACCTACCTCGTGACAGATACGCAGTATTTT.

This clonotype came up a few times. This could be a read error, since a much larger clone is one nucleotide away. The chain has TRBV7-8 and TRBJ2-3, with 7 bases fitting TRBD2. Germline V gene lookup returns CDR1 SGHVS and CDR2 FQNEAQ. The CDR3 is 18 amino acids. The CDR3: CAGSPSEDSAGDTDTQYF. The CDR3 DNA sequence: TGTGCCGGCAGCCCGTCGGAAGATAGTGCGGGGGACACAGATACGCAGTATTTT.

The genes are TRBV30 and TRBJ2-1; either TRBD1 or TRBD2 may fit D (6 bases each). V lost 2 bases and J 3 bases, leaving 11 bases between the germline ends. Germline V gene data show CDR1 as GTSNPN and CDR2 as SVGIG (reference sequence). The CDR3 is 14 residues long. The CDR3 DNA reads TGTGCCTGGAGTCTAGGGGGAGGCTACAATGAGCAGTTCTTC. Protein sequence: CAWSLGGGYNEQFF.

In its sample, this clonotype was seen many times. The chain links TRBV4-3 to TRBJ2-7; 12 nucleotides line up with TRBD2. V shed 0 bases and J 4 bases; nucleotides not matched to a gene: 4. The CDR3 covers 16 residues. Germline V gene data show CDR1 as LGHNA and CDR2 as YSLEER. CDR3 protein: CASSQDTSGGKYEQYF. The CDR3 coding sequence is TGCGCCAGCAGCCAAGACACTAGCGGGGGGAAGTACGAGCAGTACTTC.

About this clonotype itself: A single base separates this from a much larger clone, so it may be a read error. This chain joins TRBV12-3 or TRBV12-4 and TRBJ2-5; no clear D. The CDR3 loop spans 13 amino acids. Here the CDR3 reads CASSSSVQEPQYF. The CDR3 nucleotides are TGTGCCAGCAGTTCTTCAGTCCAAGAGCCCCAGTACTTC.

The chain couples TRBV5-1 to TRBJ2-3; 11 nucleotides align to TRBD1. V lost 3 bases to trimming and J lost 4 bases; unmatched junction nucleotides: 13. This CDR3 contains 18 residues. The germline V gene encodes CDR1 SGHRS and CDR2 YFSETQ. The CDR3 nucleotides read TGCGCCAGCAGCTCCAAAAGGACAGGGGGCGCCACCGCAGATACGCAGTATTTT. This translates into CASSSKRTGGATADTQYF.

With respect to this clonotype: A much larger clone lies one base from this, so it may be a read error. V is TRBV6-5 and J is TRBJ2-1; D is perhaps TRBD1 (7 bases). Per germline, CDR1 MNHEY and CDR2 SVGAGI. The CDR3 is made up of 12 amino acids. V was pared by 9 bases and J by 4 bases, with 10 bases between. The CDR3, as DNA: TGTGCCAGGCGGGGACAGTACAATGAGCAGTTCTTC. It yields the protein CARRGQYNEQFF.

In its sample, this clonotype was seen a few times. The chain carries TRBV27 and TRBJ1-1; D call uncertain. Germline V gene sequence: CDR1 MNHEY, CDR2 SMNVEV (reference sequence). This CDR3 spans 14 amino acids. V was pared by 4 bases and J by 0 bases, with 9 bases between. CDR3 loop: CASSSLALNTEAFF. For the CDR3, the DNA is TGTGCCAGCAGTTCCCTGGCCTTGAACACTGAAGCTTTCTTT.

To note about this clonotype: As the CDR3 is not closed by the conserved phenylalanine or tryptophan, this likely results from a read error. The chain links TRBV7-6 to TRBJ1-4; D is perhaps TRBD1 (5 bases). V lost 4 bases, J lost 7 bases, and 13 bases lay in between. The CDR3 runs to 14 residues. Germline CDR1 reads SGHVS; CDR2 reads FNYEAQ. The CDR3 reads CASSSREALEKLFL. CDR3 nucleotides: TGTGCCAGCAGCTCCAGGGAAGCGCTTGAAAAACTGTTTCTT.

With respect to this clonotype: A much more abundant neighbour one base away suggests this may be a read error. V is TRBV20-1 and J is TRBJ2-3; D unclear. V lost 1 base and J lost 4, with 0 bases in between. The CDR3 spans 10 residues. CDR1 and CDR2 (germline): DFQATT, SNEGSKA (reference sequence). CDR3 sequence: CSARADTQYF. The CDR3 DNA reads as TGCAGTGCTAGAGCAGATACGCAGTATTTT.